Below are 15 T cell receptor beta chains sequenced from a single sample in a study of blood T cell repertoires in COVID-19. The repertoire was sequenced with immunoSEQ multiplex PCR; TCRdb's copy has only in-frame clones and lacks some. The table lists roughly 440,000 clones, around 88% of them singletons. The sequenced sample was peripheral blood. The receptors derive from a woman between 50 and 59 years old with COVID-19, enrolled during active disease.

The chain joins TRBV28 to TRBJ2-7; TRBD1 agrees at 7 bases. The CDR3 contains 15 residues. Germline V lookup: CDR1 MDHEN, CDR2 SYDVKM. Losses at the gene ends were 4 bases for V and 0 bases for J; bases not matched to a gene: 6. The CDR3 sequence is CASSYDRALSYEQYF. Written as DNA, the CDR3 is TGTGCCAGCAGTTACGACAGGGCTCTCTCCTACGAGCAGTACTTC.

In its sample, this clone was seen a few times. The chain employs TRBV7-3 and TRBJ2-1, with a tentative D call TRBD2 (6 bases). CDR1 and CDR2 from the germline V gene are SGHTA and FQGTGA. CDR3 size: 15 residues. V dropped 5 bases and J dropped 4 bases, with 15 bases sitting between them. This CDR3 is CASSLAGTQYNEQFF. The CDR3 DNA follows: TGTGCCAGCAGCCTGGCCGGGACTCAATACAATGAGCAGTTCTTC.

The V call is TRBV9, the J call TRBJ1-1; 9 nucleotides line up with TRBD1. J was trimmed by 4 bases and V by 2 bases; bases with no gene match: 6. The germline CDR1 and CDR2 sequences are SGDLS and YYNGEE. CDR3 size: 15 residues. CDR3 sequence: CASSVGTGRPTEAFF. CDR3 bases: TGTGCCAGCAGCGTTGGGACAGGGAGGCCCACTGAAGCTTTCTTT.

The chain recombines TRBV5-1 with TRBJ1-2; 9 bases are a match to TRBD1. Germline V gene lookup returns CDR1 SGHRS and CDR2 YFSETQ. CDR3 length: 18 residues. Trimming removed 3 bases from V and 0 bases from J; junction bases left unmatched: 12. The CDR3 nucleotides are TGCGCCAGCAGCTCTATTACCGGGACAGGGTCTACTAACTATGGCTACACCTTC. Its translation is CASSSITGTGSTNYGYTF.

The sample holds one count of this clone. The rearrangement uses TRBV19 and TRBJ1-2; D remains unclear. CDR1 LNHDA and CDR2 SQIVND come from the germline V gene (reference sequence). V gave up 5 bases and J gave up 9 bases, with 13 bases separating them. This CDR3 comprises 12 residues. CDR3 loop: CASSARTASYTF. DNA of the CDR3: TGTGCCAGTAGTGCCCGGACTGCCAGCTACACCTTC.

The V gene is TRBV4-2, the J gene TRBJ1-5; weak D call: TRBD1 (5 bases). Trimming pared 0 bases from V and 4 bases from J, leaving 13 bases between. Germline V gene sequence: CDR1 LGHNA, CDR2 YNFKEQ. The CDR3 spans 16 residues. The CDR3 loop reads CASSQDRGSGNQPQHF. CDR3 coding DNA: TGTGCCAGCAGCCAAGACCGGGGGTCGGGGAATCAGCCCCAGCATTTT.

The chain is built from TRBV3-1 (or the pseudogene TRBV3-2) and TRBJ1-3; possibly TRBD1 for D (6 bases). The CDR3 has 14 residues. Germline CDR1 LGHDT, CDR2 YNNKEL (reference sequence). The V end was cut by 5 bases, the J end by 2 bases, with 10 bases between. CDR3 amino acids: CASSWDTAGNTIYF. In DNA, the CDR3 is TGTGCCAGCAGCTGGGACACCGCTGGAAACACCATATATTTT.

The J gene is TRBJ2-7, the V gene TRBV28; D gene unclear. This CDR3 region has 13 residues. The V and J ends lost 5 bases and 2 bases respectively, with 10 bases between them. Germline lookup yields CDR1 MDHEN and CDR2 SYDVKM. CDR3 bases: TGTGCCAGCAGTGAAAACACCGCCTACGAGCAGTACTTC. Its protein is CASSENTAYEQYF. Combining the CDR3 with reference TRBV28 and TRBJ2-7 gives the whole variable domain DVKVTQSSRYLVKRTGEKVFLECVQDMDHENMFWYRQDPGLGLRLIYFSYDVKMKEKGDIPEGYSVSREKKERFSLILESASTNQTSMYLCASSENTAYEQYFGPGTRLTVT.

This sequence joins TRBV25-1 and TRBJ2-3; no reliable D call. The CDR3 spans 15 residues. V was pared by 2 bases and J by 6 bases, with 15 bases between. Germline V gene data show CDR1 as MGHDK and CDR2 as SYGVNS. This CDR3 reads CASSEPLLKADTQYF. For the CDR3, the DNA is TGTGCCAGCAGTGAACCTCTTTTGAAAGCGGATACGCAGTATTTT.

This chain links TRBV2 with TRBJ1-3, with 8 bases that match TRBD1. Per germline, CDR1 SNHLY and CDR2 FYNNEI. The CDR3 spans 15 residues. The J segment lost 2 bases and the V segment lost 5 bases, leaving 5 bases of the junction unmatched. CDR3 in DNA: TGTGCCAGCAGTCCGGACAGGGAGGCTGGAAACACCATATATTTT. This codes for CASSPDREAGNTIYF.

This clone showed up just once. The CDR3 sequence: CAWSWAGDYEQYF. The CDR3 bases are TGTGCCTGGAGTTGGGCAGGGGACTACGAGCAGTACTTC. This rearrangement joins TRBV30 to TRBJ2-7; D is perhaps TRBD1 (6 bases). The CDR3 is 13 residues long. Deletions cut 2 bases from V and 3 bases from J, with 11 bases between. Looked up from germline, CDR1 is GTSNPN and CDR2 is SVGIG (reference sequence).

This clone was recorded once. The rearrangement uses TRBV28 and TRBJ2-1; 10 bases line up with TRBD2. Germline V gene data show CDR1 as MDHEN and CDR2 as SYDVKM. The CDR3 runs 14 residues. V dropped 5 bases and J dropped 6; count of bases not matched to a gene: 4. In DNA form, the CDR3 reads TGTGCCAGCAGTCTAGCGGGGGACCTCAATGAGCAGTTCTTC. It translates to CASSLAGDLNEQFF.

V gene TRBV12-3 or TRBV12-4 combines with J gene TRBJ1-6; 7 bases agree with TRBD1. The junction had 9 bases not matched to a gene; V was cut back by 7 bases and J by 12 bases. This CDR3 contains 13 residues. The CDR3 DNA reads TGTGCCAGCACTGGACAGGCGGGCTTACCCCTCCACTTT. Residues: CASTGQAGLPLHF.

The chain is built from TRBV12-3 or TRBV12-4 and TRBJ1-1; 8 nucleotides line up with TRBD1. The CDR3 runs 12 residues. The junction had 10 bases not matched to a gene; V was cut back by 9 bases and J by 10 bases. The CDR3 loop is CASTSGGWRAFF. CDR3 bases: TGTGCCAGTACTTCAGGGGGCTGGCGAGCTTTCTTT.

This rearrangement joins TRBV7-9 to TRBJ1-5; TRBD1 matches 10 bases. V trimming: 5 bases; J trimming: 3 bases; junction bases outside the gene matches: 7. The CDR3 contains 16 residues. Germline CDR1 SEHNR, CDR2 FQNEAQ (reference sequence). The CDR3 spells CASSGDRGGYNQPQHF. For the CDR3, the DNA is TGTGCCAGCAGCGGGGACAGGGGAGGTTACAATCAGCCCCAGCATTTT.